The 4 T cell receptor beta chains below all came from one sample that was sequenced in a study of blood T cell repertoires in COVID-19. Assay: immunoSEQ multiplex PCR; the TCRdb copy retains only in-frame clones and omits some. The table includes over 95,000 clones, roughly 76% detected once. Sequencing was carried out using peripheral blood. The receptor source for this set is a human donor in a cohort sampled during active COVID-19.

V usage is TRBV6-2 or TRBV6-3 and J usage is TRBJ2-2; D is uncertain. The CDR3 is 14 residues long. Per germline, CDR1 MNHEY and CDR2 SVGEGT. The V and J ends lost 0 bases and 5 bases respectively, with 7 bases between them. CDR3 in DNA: TGTGCCAGCAGTTACTCCACGGTAACCGGGGAGCTGTTTTTT. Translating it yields CASSYSTVTGELFF.

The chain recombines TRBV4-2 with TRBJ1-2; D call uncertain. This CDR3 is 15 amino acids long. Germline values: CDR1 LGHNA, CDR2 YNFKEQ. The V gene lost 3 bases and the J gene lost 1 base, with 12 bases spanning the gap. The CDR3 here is CASSHSPPLNYGYTF. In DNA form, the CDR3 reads TGTGCCAGCAGCCATAGTCCGCCTCTTAACTATGGCTACACCTTC.

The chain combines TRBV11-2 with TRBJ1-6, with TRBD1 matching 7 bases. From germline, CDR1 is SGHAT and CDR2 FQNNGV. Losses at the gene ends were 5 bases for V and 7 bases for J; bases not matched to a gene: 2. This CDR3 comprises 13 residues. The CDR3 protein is CASSLGQNSPLHF. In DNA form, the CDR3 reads TGTGCCAGCAGCCTGGGACAGAATTCACCCCTCCACTTT. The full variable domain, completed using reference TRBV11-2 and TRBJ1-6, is EAGVAQSPRYKIIEKRQSVAFWCNPISGHATLYWYQQILGQGPKLLIQFQNNGVVDDSQLPKDRFSAERLKGVDSTLKIQPAKLEDSAVYLCASSLGQNSPLHFGNGTRLTVT.

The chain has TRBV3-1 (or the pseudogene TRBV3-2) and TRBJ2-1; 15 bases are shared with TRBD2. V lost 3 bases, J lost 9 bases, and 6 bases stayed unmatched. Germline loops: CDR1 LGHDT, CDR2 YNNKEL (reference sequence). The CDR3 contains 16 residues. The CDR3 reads CASSHRTSGGATEQFF. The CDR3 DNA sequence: TGTGCCAGCAGCCATAGGACTAGCGGGGGGGCCACTGAGCAGTTCTTC.